This entry lists 16 T cell receptor beta chains sequenced from one sample in a study of tumor-infiltrating lymphocytes in oesophageal squamous cell carcinoma listed by TCRdb under 2016. To prepare the library, PCR was applied. The sequencer was an Illumina HiSeq 2000. TCRdb reanalyzed the raw reads on its own, using fastp at Q25 for trimming and MiXCR for clone calling, and kept in-frame beta chains. Entries are consolidated by CDR3 protein sequence, retaining the most common genes and DNA. The sample table lists about 24,000 distinct CDR3 sequences, 30% to 40% of them with a count of one. The top ten clonotypes cover about a quarter of the sample. Material for sequencing was esophageal tumor tissue. These TCRs come from a male donor with esophageal squamous cell carcinoma.

This clonotype was counted many times. The J gene is TRBJ2-3, the V gene TRBV27; 7 nucleotides agree with TRBD1. Germline trimming cut 3 bases from V and 5 bases from J; bases unmatched to any gene: 2. CDR1 MNHEY and CDR2 SMNVEV come from the germline V gene (reference sequence). The CDR3 has 13 residues. In DNA form, the CDR3 reads TGTGCCAGCAGTTTCCGGACAGGAGATACGCAGTATTTT. As protein: CASSFRTGDTQYF.

The chain couples TRBV11-2 to TRBJ2-7; TRBD1 might be the D (7 bases). V lost 3 bases to trimming and J lost 6 bases, with 15 bases between them. The CDR3 runs 14 residues. From germline, CDR1 is SGHAT and CDR2 FQNNGV. The CDR3 protein is CASSFPGGWGEQYF. The CDR3 DNA is TGTGCCAGCAGCTTCCCAGGGGGGTGGGGCGAGCAGTACTTC.

This clonotype was detected many times. With a much larger clone just one base away, this may be a read error. The chain carries TRBV6-5 and TRBJ2-7, with D possibly being TRBD1 (6 bases). The CDR3 loop spans 14 amino acids. V was cut by 0 bases and J by 7 bases, with 13 bases left in between. Germline assignment: CDR1 MNHEY and CDR2 SVGAGI. DNA of the CDR3: TGTGCCAGCAGTTACTCGGCCAGGGGCTATGAGCAGTACTTC. This translates into CASSYSARGYEQYF.

This clonotype has a count of ten or more. The chain employs TRBV19 and TRBJ1-1; D gene ambiguous. The germline V and J ends were trimmed by 5 bases and 4 bases, with 11 bases remaining between them. CDR1 is LNHDA, CDR2 SQIVND, per germline (reference sequence). The length of the CDR3 is 13 residues. CDR3 residues: CASSSGHGTEAFF. The CDR3 DNA follows: TGTGCCAGTAGTTCCGGGCACGGCACTGAAGCTTTCTTT.

The CDR3 loop is CASSERFQTQYF. The CDR3 DNA reads as TGTGCCAGCAGTGAAAGATTCCAGACCCAGTACTTC. V gene TRBV6-1 combines with J gene TRBJ2-1, with no clear D. TRBJ2-5 explains the end of the DNA better; the J call may be wrong. The germline V gene has CDR1 MNHNS and CDR2 SASEGT. The CDR3 spans 12 residues.

Ten or more counts support this clonotype. The V call is TRBV2, the J call TRBJ2-3; 8 bases are a match to TRBD2. This CDR3 has 15 residues. Looked up from germline, CDR1 is SNHLY and CDR2 is FYNNEI. V lost 6 bases to trimming and J lost 3 bases; unmatched junction nucleotides: 8. Here the CDR3 DNA reads TGTGCCAGCAGAGAACTAGCGGTAAGTACAGATACGCAGTATTTT. Amino acid sequence: CASRELAVSTDTQYF.

This clonotype came up many times. The rearrangement joins TRBV5-1 to TRBJ2-1; D gene uncertain. CDR1 SGHRS and CDR2 YFSETQ come from the germline V gene. Deletions cut 4 bases from V and 10 bases from J, with 12 bases between. This CDR3 has 12 amino acids. The CDR3 spells CASSEEVREQFF. The CDR3 coding sequence is TGCGCCAGCAGCGAAGAGGTCCGAGAGCAGTTCTTC.

V is TRBV7-3 and J is TRBJ2-3, with 8 bases fitting TRBD2. The DNA end is more similar to TRBJ2-1, so the J call may be wrong. Germline assignment: CDR1 SGHTA and CDR2 FQGTGA. The CDR3 runs 13 residues. The CDR3 nucleotides are TGTGCCAGCAGCACCCAAGCGGGAGATGAGCAGTTCTTC. It specifies CASSTQAGDEQFF.

This clonotype was picked up a small number of times. The CDR3 protein is CASSRWATSGAEYEQYF. The CDR3 DNA sequence: TGTGCCAGCAGCCGCTGGGCGACTAGCGGGGCCGAGTACGAGCAGTACTTC. The chain recombines TRBV11-2 with TRBJ2-7; 11 nucleotides align to TRBD2. CDR3 length: 17 amino acids. The V segment lost 5 bases and the J segment 4 bases; nucleotides outside the gene matches: 13. Germline V gene data show CDR1 as SGHAT and CDR2 as FQNNGV.

Sample share makes this clonotype medium-sized. The genes are TRBV12-3 or TRBV12-4 and TRBJ2-5; 8 nucleotides match TRBD2. The trim removed 3 bases at V and 4 bases at J, leaving 7 bases unmatched. CDR3 size: 15 residues. For the CDR3, the DNA is TGTGCCAGCAGTTTTTGGAGAGCGGGGGTAGAGACCCAGTACTTC. This codes for CASSFWRAGVETQYF.

This clonotype came up a few times. The genes are TRBV5-5 and TRBJ2-1, with D perhaps matching TRBD1 or TRBD2 (5 bases each). The CDR3 covers 15 residues. Germline V lookup: CDR1 SGHKS, CDR2 YYEKEE (reference sequence). The germline V and J ends were trimmed by 4 bases and 8 bases, with 19 bases remaining between them. CDR3 DNA: TGTGCCAGCAGCCCATCGGGACGACTGGTCGATGAGCAGTTCTTC. Translated, it gives CASSPSGRLVDEQFF. The complete variable domain, with remaining parts taken from reference TRBV5-5 and TRBJ2-1, reads DAGVTQSPTHLIKTRGQQVTLRCSPISGHKSVSWYQQVLGQGPQFIFQYYEKEERGRGNFPDRFSARQFPNYSSELNVNALLLGDSALYLCASSPSGRLVDEQFFGPGTRLTVL.

The chain couples TRBV27 to TRBJ2-5; 8 bases map to TRBD2. This CDR3 contains 13 residues. In germline, CDR1 is MNHEY, CDR2 SMNVEV (reference sequence). Trimming at V came to 8 bases and at J to 11 bases, leaving 13 bases not matched to a gene. In nucleotides, the CDR3 is TGTGCCAGCGCGGGGGGAGCAAACAATGAGCAGTACTTC. Its translation: CASAGGANNEQYF.

Points on this clonotype: Possible read error: a much larger clone is one base away. The CDR3 nucleotides are TGTGCCAGCAGCCACCCCAGCGGGGGGCGCCGTACTTACAATGAGCAGTACTTC. As protein: CASSHPSGGRRTYNEQYF. V and J are TRBV14 and TRBJ2-6, with 9 nucleotides matching TRBD2. The tail of the sequence fits TRBJ2-7 better, so the J call may be wrong. Germline CDR1 and CDR2: SGHDN and FVKESK. The CDR3 loop spans 18 amino acids.

In its sample, this clonotype was seen once. This chain links TRBV7-2 with TRBJ2-3; D is perhaps TRBD2 (6 bases). Trimming stripped 4 bases from V and 2 bases from J, with 10 bases between. The V gene's germline CDR1 is SGHTA and CDR2 FQGNSA. This CDR3 spans 14 amino acids. CDR3 DNA sequence: TGTGCCAGCAGCTACAGGACTAACACAGATACGCAGTATTTT. Amino acid sequence: CASSYRTNTDTQYF.

By share, this clonotype ranks as medium-sized. The chain links TRBV7-3 to TRBJ2-3; 7 bases match TRBD2. CDR3 length: 20 amino acids. The V gene end was trimmed by 5 bases and the J gene end by 2 bases; junction bases not matched to a gene: 22. Germline CDR1 and CDR2: SGHTA and FQGTGA. The CDR3 sequence is CASSPRSPRTRAGVTDTQYF. Here the CDR3 DNA reads TGTGCCAGCAGCCCCCGGAGTCCTAGAACACGTGCGGGGGTCACAGATACGCAGTATTTT.

This rearrangement joins TRBV7-9 to TRBJ2-1, with D tentatively TRBD2 (5 bases). TRBJ2-7 matches the DNA end more closely, so the J call is doubtful. Germline loops: CDR1 SEHNR, CDR2 FQNEAQ (reference sequence). This CDR3 is 15 amino acids long. The CDR3 reads CASSFSTWAGNEQYF. The CDR3 region has the DNA TGTGCCAGCAGTTTCTCAACATGGGCCGGGAATGAGCAGTACTTC.